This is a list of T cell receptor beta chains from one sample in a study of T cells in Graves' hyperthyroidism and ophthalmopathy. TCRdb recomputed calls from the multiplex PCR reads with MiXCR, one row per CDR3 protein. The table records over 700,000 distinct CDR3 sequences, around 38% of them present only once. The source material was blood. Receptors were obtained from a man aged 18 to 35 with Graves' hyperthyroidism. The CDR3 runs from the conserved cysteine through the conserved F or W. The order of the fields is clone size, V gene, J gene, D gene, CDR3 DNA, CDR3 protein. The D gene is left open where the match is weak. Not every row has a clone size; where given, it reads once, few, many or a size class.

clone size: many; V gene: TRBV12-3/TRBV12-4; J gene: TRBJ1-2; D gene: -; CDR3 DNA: TGTGCCAGCAGTTTAGATGGGGGTCATGGCTACACCTTC; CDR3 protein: CASSLDGGHGYTF
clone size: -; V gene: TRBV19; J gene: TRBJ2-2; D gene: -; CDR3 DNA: TGTGCCAGTAGTATAGCGCACACCGGGGAGCTGTTTTTT; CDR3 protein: CASSIAHTGELFF
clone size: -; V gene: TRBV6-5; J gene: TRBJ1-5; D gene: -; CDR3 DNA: TGTGCCAGCAGGGCTCCCTCCATGTCCCAGCATTTT; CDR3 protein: CASRAPSMSQHF
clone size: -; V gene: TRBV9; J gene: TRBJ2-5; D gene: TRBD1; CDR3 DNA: TGTGCCAGCAGCGTAGTACAGGGGGAACAAGAGACCCAGTACTTC; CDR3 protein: CASSVVQGEQETQYF
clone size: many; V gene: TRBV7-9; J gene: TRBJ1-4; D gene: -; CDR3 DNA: TGTGCCAGCGGGGCCGCCAATGAAAAACTGTTTTTT; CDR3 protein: CASGAANEKLFF
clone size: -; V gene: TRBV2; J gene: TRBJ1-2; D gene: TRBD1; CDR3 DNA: TGTGCCACCTCCGGGACAGGGTATGGCTACACCTTC; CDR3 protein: CATSGTGYGYTF
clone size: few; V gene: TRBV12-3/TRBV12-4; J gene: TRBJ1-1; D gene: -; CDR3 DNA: TGTGCCAGCAGTTTCTCCAGTGGGTTGATGGTCGCTGAAGCTTTCTTT; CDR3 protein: CASSFSSGLMVAEAFF
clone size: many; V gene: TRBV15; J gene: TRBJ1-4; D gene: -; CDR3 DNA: TGTGCCACCAGCCCCCGCAGGGGTGAAAAACTGTTTTTT; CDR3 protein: CATSPRRGEKLFF
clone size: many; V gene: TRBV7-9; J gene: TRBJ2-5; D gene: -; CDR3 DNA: TGTGCCAGCAGCTTTCCCGCGGGAGAGACCCAGTACTTC; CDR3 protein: CASSFPAGETQYF
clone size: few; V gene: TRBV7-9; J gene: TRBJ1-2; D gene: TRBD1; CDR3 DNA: TGTGCCAGCAGCTTAGGGACAGGGGGCACCTACACCTTC; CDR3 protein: CASSLGTGGTYTF
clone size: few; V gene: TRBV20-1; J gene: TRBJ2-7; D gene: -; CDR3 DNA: TGCAGTGCTAGAGCGAGAACAGGAAGTTACGAGCAGTACTTC; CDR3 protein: CSARARTGSYEQYF
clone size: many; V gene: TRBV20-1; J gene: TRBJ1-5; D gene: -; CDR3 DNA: TGCAGTGCTAGAGGGGATCCCAATCAGCCCCAGCATTTT; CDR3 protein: CSARGDPNQPQHF
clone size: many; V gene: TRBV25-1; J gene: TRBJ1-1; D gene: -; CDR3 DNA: TGTGCCAGCAGTGTCTCCACCATGAACACTGAAGCTTTCTTT; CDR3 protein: CASSVSTMNTEAFF
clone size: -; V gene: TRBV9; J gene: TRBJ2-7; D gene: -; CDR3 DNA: TGTGCCAGCAGCGTAGATAACGGGAGAGGGGACGAGCAGTACTTC; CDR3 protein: CASSVDNGRGDEQYF
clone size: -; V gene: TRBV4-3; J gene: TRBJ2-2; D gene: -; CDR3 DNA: TGCGCCAGCAGCCCTAGCGCAGGCGGGGAGCTGTTTTTT; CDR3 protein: CASSPSAGGELFF
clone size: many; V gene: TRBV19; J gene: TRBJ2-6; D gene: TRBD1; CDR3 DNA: TGTGCCAGTAGTAGACTTCCGGGACAGGGGGCTGGGGCCAACGTCCTGACTTTC; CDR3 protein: CASSRLPGQGAGANVLTF